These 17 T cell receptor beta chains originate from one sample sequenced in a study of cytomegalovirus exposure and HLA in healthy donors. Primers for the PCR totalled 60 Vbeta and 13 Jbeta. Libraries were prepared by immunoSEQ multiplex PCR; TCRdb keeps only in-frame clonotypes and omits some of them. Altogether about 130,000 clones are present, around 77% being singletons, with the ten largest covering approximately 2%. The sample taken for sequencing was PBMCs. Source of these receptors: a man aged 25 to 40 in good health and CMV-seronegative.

CDR3 DNA: TGTGCCAGCAGTGAAGTCCTTAGCTCTGGAAACACCATATATTTT. Amino acid sequence: CASSEVLSSGNTIYF. The chain employs TRBV2 and TRBJ1-3; D ambiguous. CDR3 length equals 15 residues. V was shortened by 1 base and J by 0 bases, with 7 bases between the two germline ends. Germline-derived CDR1 and CDR2 are SNHLY and FYNNEI.

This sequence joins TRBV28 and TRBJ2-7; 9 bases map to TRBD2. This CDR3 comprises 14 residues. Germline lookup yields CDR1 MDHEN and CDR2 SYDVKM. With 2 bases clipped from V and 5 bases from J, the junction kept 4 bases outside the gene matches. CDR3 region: CASSLGGRGHEQYF. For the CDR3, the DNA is TGTGCCAGCAGTTTAGGCGGGAGGGGCCACGAGCAGTACTTC.

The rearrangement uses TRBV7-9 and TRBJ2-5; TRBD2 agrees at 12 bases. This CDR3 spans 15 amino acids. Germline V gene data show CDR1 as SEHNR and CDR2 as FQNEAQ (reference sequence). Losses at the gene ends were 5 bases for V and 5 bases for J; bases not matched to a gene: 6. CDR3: CASSLLAGGRETQYF. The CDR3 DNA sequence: TGTGCCAGCAGCCTACTAGCGGGAGGTCGGGAGACCCAGTACTTC.

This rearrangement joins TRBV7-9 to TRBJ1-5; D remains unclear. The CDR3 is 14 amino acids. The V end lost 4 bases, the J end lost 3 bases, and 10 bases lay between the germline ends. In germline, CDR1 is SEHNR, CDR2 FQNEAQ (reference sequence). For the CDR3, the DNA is TGTGCCAGCAGCTATCCAGATCACAATCAGCCCCAGCATTTT. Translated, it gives CASSYPDHNQPQHF.

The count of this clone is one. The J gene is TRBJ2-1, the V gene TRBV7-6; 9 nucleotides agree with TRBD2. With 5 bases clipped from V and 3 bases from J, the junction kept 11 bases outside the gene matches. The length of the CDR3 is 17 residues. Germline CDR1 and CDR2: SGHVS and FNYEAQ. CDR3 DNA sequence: TGTGCCAGCAGCCCCCCCCCAGCGGGAGGCTTCTACAATGAGCAGTTCTTC. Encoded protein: CASSPPPAGGFYNEQFF. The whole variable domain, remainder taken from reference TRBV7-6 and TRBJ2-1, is GAGVSQSPRYKVTKRGQDVALRCDPISGHVSLYWYRQALGQGPEFLTYFNYEAQQDKSGLPNDRFSAERPEGSISTLTIQRTEQRDSAMYRCASSPPPAGGFYNEQFFGPGTRLTVL.

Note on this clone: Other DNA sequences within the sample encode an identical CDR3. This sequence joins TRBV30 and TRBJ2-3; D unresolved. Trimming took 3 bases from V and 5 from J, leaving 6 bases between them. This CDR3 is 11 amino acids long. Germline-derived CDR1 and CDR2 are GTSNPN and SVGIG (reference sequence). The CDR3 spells CAWSVGDTQYF. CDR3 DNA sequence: TGTGCCTGGAGCGTCGGAGATACGCAGTATTTT.

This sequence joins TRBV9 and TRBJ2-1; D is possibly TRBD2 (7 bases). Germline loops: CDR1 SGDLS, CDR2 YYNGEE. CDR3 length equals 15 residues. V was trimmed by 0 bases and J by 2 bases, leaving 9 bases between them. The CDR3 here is CASSVEGGTYNEQFF. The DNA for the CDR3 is TGTGCCAGCAGCGTAGAGGGGGGGACCTACAATGAGCAGTTCTTC.

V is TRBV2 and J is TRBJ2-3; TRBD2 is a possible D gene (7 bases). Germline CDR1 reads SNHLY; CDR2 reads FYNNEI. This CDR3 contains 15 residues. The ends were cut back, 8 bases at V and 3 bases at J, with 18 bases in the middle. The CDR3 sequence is CASAEGGRGTDTQYF. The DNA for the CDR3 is TGTGCCAGCGCAGAGGGGGGGAGGGGAACAGATACGCAGTATTTT.

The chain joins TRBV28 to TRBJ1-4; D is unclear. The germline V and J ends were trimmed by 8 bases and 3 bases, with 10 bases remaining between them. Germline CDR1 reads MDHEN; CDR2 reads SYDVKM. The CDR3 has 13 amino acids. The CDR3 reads CASQRSSNEKLFF. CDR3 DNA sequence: TGTGCCAGCCAAAGGAGCTCTAATGAAAAACTGTTTTTT.

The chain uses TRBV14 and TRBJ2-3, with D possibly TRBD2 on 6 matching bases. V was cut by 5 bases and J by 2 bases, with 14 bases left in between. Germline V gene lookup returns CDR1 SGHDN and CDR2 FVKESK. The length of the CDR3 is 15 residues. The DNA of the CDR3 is TGTGCCAGCAGCTCTTATGCTAGCGCCACAGATACGCAGTATTTT. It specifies CASSSYASATDTQYF.

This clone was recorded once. DNA of the CDR3: TGTGCCATCAGTACCCAGGGACTAGCGGTTTCCTACGAGCAGTACTTC. This sequence encodes CAISTQGLAVSYEQYF. This rearrangement joins TRBV10-3 to TRBJ2-7, with 11 bases lining up with TRBD2. CDR1 ENHRY and CDR2 SYGVKD come from the germline V gene. J lost 1 base, V lost 5 bases, and 7 bases had no gene match. The CDR3 totals 16 residues.

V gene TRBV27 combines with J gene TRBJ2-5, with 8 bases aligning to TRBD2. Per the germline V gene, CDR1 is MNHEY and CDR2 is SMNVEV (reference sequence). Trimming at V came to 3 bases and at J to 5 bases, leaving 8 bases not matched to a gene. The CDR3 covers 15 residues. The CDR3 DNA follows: TGTGCCAGCAGTTTGACCCGGGGGGGAGAGGAGACCCAGTACTTC. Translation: CASSLTRGGEETQYF.

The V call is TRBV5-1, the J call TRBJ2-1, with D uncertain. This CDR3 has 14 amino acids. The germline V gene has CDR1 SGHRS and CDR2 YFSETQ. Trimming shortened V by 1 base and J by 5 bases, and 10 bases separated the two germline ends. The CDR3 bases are TGCGCCAGCAGCTTGAGTTCGAGGAACAATGAGCAGTTCTTC. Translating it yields CASSLSSRNNEQFF.

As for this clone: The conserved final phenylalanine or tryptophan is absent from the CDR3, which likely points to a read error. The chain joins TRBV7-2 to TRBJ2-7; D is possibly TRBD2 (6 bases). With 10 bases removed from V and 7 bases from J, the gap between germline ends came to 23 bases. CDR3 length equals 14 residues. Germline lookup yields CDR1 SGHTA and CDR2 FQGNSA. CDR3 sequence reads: CATRGWADRGEQYS. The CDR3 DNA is TGTGCCACCCGAGGTTGGGCAGACCGGGGGGAGCAGTACTCC.

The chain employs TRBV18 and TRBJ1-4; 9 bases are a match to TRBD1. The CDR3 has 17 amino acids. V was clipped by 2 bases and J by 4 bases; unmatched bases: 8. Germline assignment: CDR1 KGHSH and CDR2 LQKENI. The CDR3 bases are TGTGCCAGCTCACCAATTCTTCCGGGACAGGGTAATGAAAAACTGTTTTTT. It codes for CASSPILPGQGNEKLFF.

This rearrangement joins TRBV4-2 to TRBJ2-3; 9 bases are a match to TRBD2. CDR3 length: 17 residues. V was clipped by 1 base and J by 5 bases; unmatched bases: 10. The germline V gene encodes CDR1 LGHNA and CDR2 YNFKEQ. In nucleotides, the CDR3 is TGTGCCAGCAGCCAAGTCACAGCGGGAGGAGATAAAGATACGCAGTATTTT. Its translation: CASSQVTAGGDKDTQYF.

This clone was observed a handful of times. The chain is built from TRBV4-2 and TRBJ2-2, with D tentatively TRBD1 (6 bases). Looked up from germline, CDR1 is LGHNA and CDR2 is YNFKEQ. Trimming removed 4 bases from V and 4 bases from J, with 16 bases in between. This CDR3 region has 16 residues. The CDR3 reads CASSPTGPTATGELFF. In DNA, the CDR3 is TGTGCCAGCAGCCCGACAGGACCCACGGCCACCGGGGAGCTGTTTTTT.